The rows below give T cell receptor beta chains drawn from one sample of a study of T cells in localized non-small cell lung cancer. The assay was immunoSEQ multiplex PCR, and TCRdb's table has in-frame clones only and misses some. The sample has tens of thousands of clones, around nine tenths seen once. The source was peripheral blood, collected before any cancer treatment. The source of these receptors is a woman between 35 and 75 years old with stage I squamous cell lung carcinoma. CDR3s include the opening cysteine and the closing phenylalanine or tryptophan. The D gene is left open where the match is weak. Only part of the rows carry a size: once, few, many, or a class if the clone is expanded.

.	TRBV6-5	.	TRBJ1-2	CASSPDGNYGYTF	TGTGCCAGCAGCCCGGACGGAAACTATGGCTACACCTTC
.	TRBV5-8	.	TRBJ1-6	CASSFAGTVGYNSPLHF	TGTGCCAGCAGCTTCGCCGGGACCGTAGGGTATAATTCACCCCTCCACTTT
.	TRBV2	.	TRBJ2-7	CASSERRVVYF	TGTGCCAGCAGTGAACGGCGTGTCGTGTACTTC
.	TRBV19	.	TRBJ1-2	CASRDQTSGYTF	TGTGCCAGTAGGGACCAAACGAGTGGCTACACCTTC
.	TRBV25-1	.	TRBJ2-7	CASSAWEGAYEQYF	TGTGCCAGCAGTGCTTGGGAGGGGGCTTACGAGCAGTACTTC
.	TRBV5-1	TRBD1	TRBJ1-6	CASRGAETGNSPLHF	TGCGCCAGCAGAGGGGCCGAGACAGGGAATTCACCCCTCCACTTT
.	TRBV18	.	TRBJ1-1	CASSPGLNTEAFF	TGTGCCAGCTCACCAGGTTTGAACACTGAAGCTTTCTTT
.	TRBV5-1	.	TRBJ2-7	CASSWDLQTVGQYF	TGCGCCAGCAGCTGGGATCTTCAAACAGTGGGGCAGTACTTC
few	TRBV28	.	TRBJ2-6	CASSNTGSGANVLTF	TGTGCCAGCAGCAACACGGGGTCTGGGGCCAACGTCCTGACTTTC
.	TRBV6-6	.	TRBJ1-2	CASSYSTRGGTSSYTF	TGTGCCAGCAGTTACTCGACTAGGGGGGGAACTAGTAGCTACACCTTC
.	TRBV9	TRBD1	TRBJ1-2	CASSLQSGQGGYGYTF	TGTGCCAGCAGCCTTCAATCGGGACAGGGGGGCTATGGCTACACCTTC
.	TRBV19	TRBD1	TRBJ2-7	CASSAGGQGSIEQYF	TGTGCCAGTAGTGCAGGGGGACAGGGGTCGATCGAGCAGTACTTC
.	TRBV30	.	TRBJ1-2	CAWSVGGGRNYGYTF	TGTGCCTGGAGTGTTGGAGGGGGGCGGAACTATGGCTACACCTTC
.	TRBV6-1	TRBD1	TRBJ1-6	CATATRTGDNSPLHF	TGTGCCACCGCAACCCGGACAGGGGATAATTCACCCCTCCACTTT
.	TRBV18	TRBD1	TRBJ2-7	CASSPPGTGSPYEQYF	TGTGCCAGCTCACCCCCCGGGACAGGGTCCCCCTACGAGCAGTACTTC
.	TRBV5-4	TRBD1	TRBJ1-2	CASRPGQGVSAYGYTF	TGTGCCAGCAGGCCCGGACAGGGCGTCTCGGCCTATGGCTACACCTTC
.	TRBV5-4	TRBD2	TRBJ2-1	CASSQGLAGGPGGNEQFF	TGTGCCAGCAGCCAAGGACTAGCGGGGGGGCCCGGTGGGAATGAGCAGTTCTTC
.	TRBV19	.	TRBJ2-3	CASSIRTVTDTQYF	TGTGCCAGTAGTATCCGGACAGTCACAGATACGCAGTATTTT
.	TRBV30	TRBD2	TRBJ2-3	CAWSPGLAGADTQYF	TGTGCCTGGAGCCCGGGACTAGCGGGGGCAGATACGCAGTATTTT
.	TRBV11-3	.	TRBJ2-5	CASSSPGDGETQYF	TGTGCCAGCAGCTCTCCGGGGGACGGGGAGACCCAGTACTTC
.	TRBV7-9	TRBD1	TRBJ2-7	CASSLGGTGGHEQYF	TGTGCCAGCAGCTTAGGCGGGACAGGGGGCCACGAGCAGTACTTC
.	TRBV5-6	TRBD1	TRBJ1-6	CASSVRQGLNSPLHF	TGTGCCAGCAGCGTACGACAGGGACTGAATTCACCCCTCCACTTT
once	TRBV6-1	TRBD1	TRBJ2-2	CASTTGLNTGELFF	TGTGCCAGTACGACAGGGCTGAACACCGGGGAGCTGTTTTTT
.	TRBV15	.	TRBJ1-1	CATSGAGGILVNTEAFF	.
.	TRBV19	.	TRBJ1-1	CASSIQMNTEAFF	TGTGCCAGTAGTATTCAAATGAACACTGAAGCTTTCTTT
.	TRBV6-5	TRBD1	TRBJ1-6	CASRGQGGSSPLHF	TGTGCCAGCAGAGGACAGGGGGGGAGTTCACCCCTCCACTTT
.	TRBV9	TRBD1	TRBJ1-3	CASSANPGDSSGNTIYF	TGTGCCAGCAGCGCCAACCCCGGGGACAGCTCTGGAAACACCATATATTTT
.	TRBV2	.	TRBJ1-1	CASDRWNTEAFF	TGTGCCAGCGACAGGTGGAACACTGAAGCTTTCTTT
.	TRBV6-5	.	TRBJ1-1	CASSHFQSEAFF	TGTGCCAGCAGCCATTTTCAGTCTGAAGCTTTCTTT
.	TRBV28	TRBD1	TRBJ1-2	CASSLLGQALNYGYTF	TGTGCCAGCAGCCTGCTGGGACAGGCTCTTAACTATGGCTACACCTTC
.	TRBV6-5	.	TRBJ2-7	CASTRRPSSYEQYF	TGTGCCAGCACGCGTAGGCCGAGCTCCTACGAGCAGTACTTC
.	TRBV6-1	TRBD1	TRBJ1-5	CATDPTGGGQPQHF	TGTGCCACGGACCCTACAGGGGGCGGGCAGCCCCAGCATTTT
.	TRBV5-6	.	TRBJ2-3	CASSLARTAYTDTQYF	TGTGCCAGCAGCTTGGCGCGGACGGCTTACACAGATACGCAGTATTTT
.	TRBV6-5	TRBD1	TRBJ2-5	CASRPFGTAQETQYF	TGTGCCAGCAGGCCGTTCGGGACAGCCCAAGAGACCCAGTACTTC
.	TRBV5-4	TRBD1	TRBJ1-1	CASREGQLPTEAFF	TGTGCCAGCAGGGAGGGACAGTTACCCACTGAAGCTTTCTTT
.	TRBV18	TRBD1	TRBJ1-2	CASSPDRDYGYTF	TGTGCCAGCTCGCCCGACAGGGACTATGGCTACACCTTC
.	TRBV23-1	.	TRBJ2-7	CASSHYRLYEQYF	TGCGCCAGCAGTCATTACCGGCTGTACGAGCAGTACTTC
.	TRBV7-9	.	TRBJ2-5	CASSLAGIGETQYF	TGTGCCAGCAGCTTAGCTGGGATCGGGGAGACCCAGTACTTC
.	TRBV21-1	.	TRBJ1-2	CASAFGRGLNYGYTF	TGTGCCAGCGCGTTTGGCAGGGGGCTTAACTATGGCTACACCTTC
.	TRBV27	TRBD2	TRBJ2-2	CASSSGNTGELFF	TGTGCCAGCTCTAGCGGGAACACCGGGGAGCTGTTTTTT
few	TRBV7-8	TRBD2	TRBJ2-1	CASSSSGGPYRSSYNEQFF	TGTGCCAGCAGCTCCAGCGGGGGGCCTTACCGTAGCTCCTACAATGAGCAGTTCTTC
.	TRBV10-3	.	TRBJ2-3	CAISSGGSTDTQYF	TGTGCCATCAGTTCCGGAGGGAGCACAGATACGCAGTATTTT